The entry that follows covers one TCR beta chain sequence. The data were taken from a study of shared clonotypes between healthy human individuals. Clones were sequenced by immunoSEQ multiplex PCR, and TCRdb holds only the in-frame ones, with some missing. The table includes some 360,000 clones, around 67% detected once. V lost 4 bases, J lost 7 bases, and 16 bases stayed unmatched. The germline CDR1 and CDR2 sequences are LGHNA and YNFKEQ. This CDR3 is 18 amino acids long. This TCR was recovered from a man under 40 in good health. Sample: memory CD4+ T cells sorted from blood. As to subset: CD45RA-negative fraction. The V and J genes are TRBV4-2 and TRBJ2-2; 9 positions agree with TRBD1. CDR3 loop: CASSPVRGRQGVVGELFF. The CDR3 nucleotides read TGTGCCAGCAGCCCAGTTCGTGGTAGACAGGGGGTCGTCGGGGAGCTGTTTTTT.